This TCR beta chain came from a study of shared clonotypes between healthy human individuals. Here immunoSEQ multiplex PCR was the method, and the copy in TCRdb shows in-frame clones only, minus some. The data hold 450,000 or so clones, with about 74% observed a single time. V was cut by 6 bases and J by 1 base, with 22 bases left in between. From germline, CDR1 is SGHNT and CDR2 YYREEE (reference sequence). The CDR3 covers 17 residues. This chain connects TRBV5-4 to TRBJ1-1; a weak D match, TRBD1 (5 bases). The TCR originated in a woman between 40 and 50 years old in good health. Some clones in this sample may be carry-over from other donors' samples. Sequenced sample: PBMCs. The CDR3 DNA is TGTGCCAGCACCTACACCATCGTAGACAGTCGGAACACTGAAGCTTTCTTT. It codes for CASTYTIVDSRNTEAFF.